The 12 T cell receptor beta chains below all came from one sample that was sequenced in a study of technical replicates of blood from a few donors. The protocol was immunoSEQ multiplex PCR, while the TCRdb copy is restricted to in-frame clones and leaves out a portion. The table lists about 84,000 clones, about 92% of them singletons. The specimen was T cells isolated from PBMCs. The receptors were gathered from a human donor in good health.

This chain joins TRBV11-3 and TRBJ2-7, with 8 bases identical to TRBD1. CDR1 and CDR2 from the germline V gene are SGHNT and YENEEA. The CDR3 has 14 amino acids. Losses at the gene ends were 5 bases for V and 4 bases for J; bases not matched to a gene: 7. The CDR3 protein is CASSRQGRSYEQYF. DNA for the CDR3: TGTGCCAGCAGCAGACAGGGGAGATCGTACGAGCAGTACTTC.

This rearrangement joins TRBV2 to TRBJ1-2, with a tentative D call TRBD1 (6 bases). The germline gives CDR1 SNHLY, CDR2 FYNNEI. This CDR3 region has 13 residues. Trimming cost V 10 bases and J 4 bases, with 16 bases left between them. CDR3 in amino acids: CANQQGFGYGYTF. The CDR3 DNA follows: TGTGCCAACCAACAGGGATTCGGCTATGGCTACACCTTC.

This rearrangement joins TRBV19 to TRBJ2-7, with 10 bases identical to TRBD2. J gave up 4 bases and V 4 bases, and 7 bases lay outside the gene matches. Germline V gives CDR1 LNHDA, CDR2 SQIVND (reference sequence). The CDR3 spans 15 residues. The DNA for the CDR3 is TGTGCCAGTAGTACCCTAGCGGGAGTAAAGTACGAGCAGTACTTC. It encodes CASSTLAGVKYEQYF.

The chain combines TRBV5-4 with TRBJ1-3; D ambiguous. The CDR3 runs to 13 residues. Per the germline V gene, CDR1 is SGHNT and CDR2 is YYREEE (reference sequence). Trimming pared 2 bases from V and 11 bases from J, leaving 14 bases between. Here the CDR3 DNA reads TGTGCCAGCAGCTTATTTGCAGGCAGCCCCATATATTTT. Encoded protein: CASSLFAGSPIYF.

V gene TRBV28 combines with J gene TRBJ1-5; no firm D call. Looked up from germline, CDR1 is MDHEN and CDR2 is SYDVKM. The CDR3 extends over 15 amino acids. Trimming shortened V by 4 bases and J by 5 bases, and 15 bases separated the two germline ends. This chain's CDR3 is CASSSHRWRDQPQHF. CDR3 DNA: TGTGCCAGCAGTTCCCATCGTTGGAGGGATCAGCCCCAGCATTTT.

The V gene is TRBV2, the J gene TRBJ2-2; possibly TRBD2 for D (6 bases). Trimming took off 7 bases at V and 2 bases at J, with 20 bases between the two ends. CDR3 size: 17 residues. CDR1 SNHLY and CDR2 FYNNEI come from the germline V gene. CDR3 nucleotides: TGTGCCAGCACTCAAGGGTATGGGGGGAGAAACACCGGGGAGCTGTTTTTT. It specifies CASTQGYGGRNTGELFF.

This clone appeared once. This chain's CDR3 is CASSEGLAGGPGSYNEQFF. CDR3 sequence (DNA): TGCGCCAGCAGCGAGGGACTAGCGGGAGGGCCGGGCTCCTACAATGAGCAGTTCTTC. The chain recombines TRBV4-1 with TRBJ2-1; 16 nucleotides agree with TRBD2. The CDR3 is made up of 19 amino acids. Trimming removed 5 bases from V and 0 bases from J; junction bases left unmatched: 7. The germline V gene has CDR1 MGHRA and CDR2 YSYEKL.

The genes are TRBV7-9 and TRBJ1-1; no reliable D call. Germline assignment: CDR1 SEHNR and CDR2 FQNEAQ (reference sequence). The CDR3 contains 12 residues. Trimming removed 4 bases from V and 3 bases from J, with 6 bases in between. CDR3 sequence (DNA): TGTGCCAGCAGCTCGAGGGACACTGAAGCTTTCTTT. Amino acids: CASSSRDTEAFF.

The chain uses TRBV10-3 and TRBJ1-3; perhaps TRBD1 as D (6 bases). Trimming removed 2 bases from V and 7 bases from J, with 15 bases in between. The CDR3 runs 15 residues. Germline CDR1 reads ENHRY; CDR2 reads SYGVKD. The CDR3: CAISEGQGRVNTIYF. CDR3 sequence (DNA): TGTGCCATCAGTGAGGGCCAGGGGCGAGTGAACACCATATATTTT.

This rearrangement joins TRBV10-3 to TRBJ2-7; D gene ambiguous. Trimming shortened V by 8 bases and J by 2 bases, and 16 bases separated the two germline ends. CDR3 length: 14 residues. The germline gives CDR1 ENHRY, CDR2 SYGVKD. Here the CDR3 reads CAIAETTQTYEQYF. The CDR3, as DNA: TGTGCCATCGCTGAGACGACACAGACCTACGAGCAGTACTTC.

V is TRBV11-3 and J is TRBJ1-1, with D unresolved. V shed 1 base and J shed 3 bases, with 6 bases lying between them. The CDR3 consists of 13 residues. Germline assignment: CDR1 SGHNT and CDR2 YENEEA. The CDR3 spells CASSLAVDTEAFF. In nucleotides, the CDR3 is TGTGCCAGCAGCTTAGCGGTTGACACTGAAGCTTTCTTT.

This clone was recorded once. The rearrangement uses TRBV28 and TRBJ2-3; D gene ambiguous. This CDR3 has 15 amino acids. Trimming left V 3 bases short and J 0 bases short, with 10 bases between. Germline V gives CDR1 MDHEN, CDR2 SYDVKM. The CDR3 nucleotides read TGTGCCAGCAGTTTCGACGGGTTAAGCACAGATACGCAGTATTTT. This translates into CASSFDGLSTDTQYF.